Shown below are 25 T cell receptor beta chains from a single sample sequenced in a study of CXCR3-negative and CXCR3-positive naive CD8 T cells. The study, taken as a whole, reports: A higher hydrophobicity marked the TRB CDR3s of CXCR3-positive naive cells versus CXCR3-negative naive cells.

Via 5' RACE with UMI labels, TRB cDNA libraries were prepared. TCRdb re-analyzed the 5' RACE reads; it lists each CDR3 protein once, without DNA. The repertoire table contains 120,000 to 150,000 distinct CDR3 sequences. Their specific antigens are unknown. Material: naive CXCR3+ CD8+ T cells from blood. The subset is: CD45RO-CCR7+CD27+CD95- naive CD8+ T cells expressing CXCR3 (TNR3+). The receptor source for this set is a human donor in good health. Some clones in this sample may be carry-over from other donors' samples.

This sequence joins TRBV6-6 and TRBJ2-3; as DNA is missing, the TRBD1 call by TCRdb cannot be tested. CDR1 is MNHNY and CDR2 is SVGAGI in the germline V gene (reference sequence). The CDR3 sequence is 16 residues long. CDR3 residues: CASTYMESQRGDTQYF.

The chain is built from TRBV7-9 and TRBJ1-1; there is no DNA to check the TCRdb D call of TRBD1. CDR3 length equals 15 residues. From germline, CDR1 is SEHNR and CDR2 FQNEAQ (reference sequence). The CDR3 loop reads CASSTTGTENTEAFF.

The V call is TRBV12-3 or TRBV12-4, the J call TRBJ1-5; the D gene TCRdb calls, TRBD1, cannot be checked with no DNA. The CDR3 spans 16 residues. CDR3 amino acids: CASSFGQGREDQPQHF.

The V call is TRBV5-5, the J call TRBJ2-5; the TCRdb D gene call, TRBD2, has no DNA to confirm it. Germline CDR1 SGHKS, CDR2 YYEKEE (reference sequence). The CDR3 spans 18 residues. The CDR3 loop reads CASSLADHSGGLQETQYF.

The V call is TRBV19, the J call TRBJ2-7; TCRdb's D gene call, TRBD1, goes unchecked for lack of DNA. CDR3 length: 15 amino acids. CDR1 is LNHDA and CDR2 is SQIVND in the germline V gene (reference sequence). The CDR3 is CASSIRDRGTYEQYF. Full variable domain (remainder filled in from reference TRBV19 and TRBJ2-7): DGGITQSPKYLFRKEGQNVTLSCEQNLNHDAMYWYRQDPGQGLRLIYYSQIVNDFQKGDIAEGYSVSREKKESFPLTVTSAQKNPTAFYLCASSIRDRGTYEQYFGPGTRLTVT.

The rearrangement joins TRBV14 to TRBJ2-7. CDR3 length: 13 residues. The germline CDR1 and CDR2 sequences are SGHDN and FVKESK. CDR3 residues: CASSQALTYEQYF.

The chain couples TRBV7-9 to TRBJ1-1; TCRdb picks TRBD1, but there is no DNA to check that call. There are 13 residues in the CDR3. CDR1 SEHNR and CDR2 FQNEAQ come from the germline V gene (reference sequence). The chain's CDR3 is CASGRQGGMGAFF.

The chain couples TRBV29-1 to TRBJ1-2; the TCRdb D gene call, TRBD1, has no DNA to confirm it. The CDR3 runs to 12 residues. Germline V lookup: CDR1 SQVTM, CDR2 ANQGSEA. CDR3 loop: CSVLQGSYGYTF.

The genes are TRBV12-3 or TRBV12-4 and TRBJ2-3; TCRdb picks TRBD1, but there is no DNA to check that call. The CDR3 spans 17 residues. The CDR3 sequence: CASSSLGGDGSTDTQYF.

The chain employs TRBV27 and TRBJ2-5. CDR3 length: 14 residues. Germline CDR1 reads MNHEY; CDR2 reads SMNVEV (reference sequence). CDR3 protein: CASSFSGSQETQYF.

The rearrangement links TRBV7-6 to TRBJ2-5; the D call from TCRdb, TRBD1, cannot be confirmed without DNA. The germline gives CDR1 SGHVS, CDR2 FNYEAQ. The length of the CDR3 is 15 residues. This CDR3 is CASSWVDNLSETQYF.

CDR3 sequence: CSVEILETQYF. The chain employs TRBV29-1 and TRBJ2-5. Germline V gene data show CDR1 as SQVTM and CDR2 as ANQGSEA. The CDR3 extends over 11 amino acids.

This chain links TRBV7-3 with TRBJ2-1. The length of the CDR3 is 12 residues. Germline CDR1 SGHTA, CDR2 FQGTGA. CDR3 protein: CASSSLTREQFF.

This chain links TRBV10-3 with TRBJ2-7; the TRBD1 assignment by TCRdb is unverifiable without DNA. The CDR3 sequence is 15 residues long. From germline, CDR1 is ENHRY and CDR2 SYGVKD. CDR3 sequence reads: CAISTPRQGYYEQYF.

J is TRBJ1-2 and V is TRBV20-1. Germline values: CDR1 DFQATT, CDR2 SNEGSKA (reference sequence). CDR3 length equals 14 residues. CDR3 sequence reads: CSARSGPHHYGYTF.

The V call is TRBV7-9, the J call TRBJ2-1; TCRdb selects TRBD1, and the lack of DNA leaves this call unchecked. This CDR3 is 12 amino acids long. Germline loops: CDR1 SEHNR, CDR2 FQNEAQ (reference sequence). The CDR3 loop reads CASSSTGNEQFF.

J is TRBJ1-1 and V is TRBV20-1. Per germline, CDR1 DFQATT and CDR2 SNEGSKA (reference sequence). This CDR3 region has 12 residues. CDR3: CSPDGFSPEAFF.

V is TRBV6-2 or TRBV6-3 and J is TRBJ1-2; the D gene TCRdb calls, TRBD1, cannot be checked with no DNA. The CDR3 contains 15 residues. Germline assignment: CDR1 MNHEY and CDR2 SVGEGT. CDR3 sequence reads: CASRHWTGRNYGYTF.

The chain combines TRBV7-9 with TRBJ2-2. This CDR3 has 14 amino acids. Germline loops: CDR1 SEHNR, CDR2 FQNEAQ (reference sequence). CDR3 protein: CASRPETNTGELFF.

The CDR3 reads CASHDLDPSNEQFF. The chain couples TRBV6-5 to TRBJ2-1. CDR1 is MNHEY and CDR2 is SVGAGI in the germline V gene. The CDR3 consists of 14 residues.

This chain uses TRBV29-1 with TRBJ2-1; TCRdb calls TRBD1, which cannot be checked without DNA. From germline, CDR1 is SQVTM and CDR2 ANQGSEA. The CDR3 consists of 13 residues. The CDR3 loop reads CSYDRGYGNEQFF.

This chain uses TRBV21-1 with TRBJ1-4. TRBV21-1 is classified as a pseudogene. The CDR3 extends over 14 amino acids. CDR3 loop: CASSKVGHGGGLFF.

The chain recombines TRBV18 with TRBJ1-1; checking the TCRdb D call of TRBD1 is not possible without DNA. The germline V gene encodes CDR1 KGHSH and CDR2 LQKENI. This CDR3 spans 15 amino acids. The CDR3 is CASSPPGQGVTEAFF.

The chain has TRBV4-3 and TRBJ2-1; the TCRdb D gene call, TRBD1, has no DNA to confirm it. The CDR3 has 18 amino acids. Per germline, CDR1 LGHNA and CDR2 YSLEER. CDR3: CASSAEGLAGSSYNEQFF.

The V gene is TRBV6-5, the J gene TRBJ2-7; TCRdb gives TRBD1 as the D gene, but with no DNA this cannot be confirmed. Germline CDR1 is MNHEY and CDR2 is SVGAGI. The CDR3 loop spans 21 amino acids. The CDR3 sequence is CASRSDRGFAFLGISSYEQYF.